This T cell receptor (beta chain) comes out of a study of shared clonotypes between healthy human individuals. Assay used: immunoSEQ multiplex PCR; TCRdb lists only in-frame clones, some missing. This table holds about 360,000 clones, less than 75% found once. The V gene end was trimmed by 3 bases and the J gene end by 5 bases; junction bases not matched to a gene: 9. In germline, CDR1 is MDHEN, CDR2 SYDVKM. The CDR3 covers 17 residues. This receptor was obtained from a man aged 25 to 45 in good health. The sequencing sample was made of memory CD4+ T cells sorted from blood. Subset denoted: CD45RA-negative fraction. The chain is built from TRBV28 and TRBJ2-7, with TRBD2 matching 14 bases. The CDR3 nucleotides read TGTGCCAGCAGTTTGCGGCAAGCGACTAGCGGGAGGGACGAGCAGTACTTC. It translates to CASSLRQATSGRDEQYF.